The rows below give T cell receptor beta chains drawn from one sample of a study of PD-1 blockade in classical Hodgkin lymphoma. The protocol was immunoSEQ multiplex PCR, while the TCRdb copy is restricted to in-frame clones and leaves out a portion. This table has about 93,000 clones, around 80% appearing once. The sample was peripheral blood mononuclear cells (PBMCs), taken before the fourth cycle of nivolumab. These receptors were taken from a human donor with classical Hodgkin lymphoma. Each CDR3 is given with its conserved first and last residue. The D gene is left open where the match is weak. Only part of the rows carry a size: once, few, many, or a class if the clone is expanded.

TRBV4-1,TRBD1,TRBJ1-2,.,CASSRGQGVYGYTF,TGCGCCAGCAGCCGGGGACAGGGAGTCTATGGCTACACCTTC
TRBV21-1,.,TRBJ2-5,.,CASSKRPEGAREETQYF,TGTGCCAGCAGCAAAAGACCCGAGGGGGCGAGGGAAGAGACCCAGTACTTC
TRBV6-5,.,TRBJ1-2,once,CASRGGLNYGYTF,TGTGCCAGCAGGGGGGGACTCAACTATGGCTACACCTTC
TRBV6-1,TRBD1,TRBJ1-4,.,CASSWDSKNEKLFF,TGTGCCAGCAGTTGGGACAGTAAAAATGAAAAACTGTTTTTT
TRBV6-1,.,TRBJ1-2,.,CASSEWARANYGYTF,TGTGCCAGCAGTGAATGGGCAAGAGCTAACTATGGCTACACCTTC
TRBV19,.,TRBJ1-5,.,CASSITGTRHF,TGTGCCAGTAGTATAACCGGGACAAGGCATTTT
TRBV18,.,TRBJ2-7,.,CASSTGHWEQYF,TGTGCCAGCTCAACGGGACACTGGGAGCAGTACTTC
TRBV19,.,TRBJ1-1,once,CASSLQPNTEAFF,TGTGCCAGTAGTCTTCAGCCCAACACTGAAGCTTTCTTT
TRBV30,.,TRBJ2-7,.,CAWSIHGTDFGYEQYF,TGTGCCTGGAGTATCCACGGGACCGACTTCGGCTACGAGCAGTACTTC
TRBV7-6,.,TRBJ2-5,few,CASSLEALETQYF,TGTGCCAGCAGCTTGGAGGCGTTGGAGACCCAGTACTTC
TRBV2,.,TRBJ2-5,few,CASSEAHQTQYF,TGTGCCAGCAGTGAAGCCCACCAGACCCAGTACTTC
TRBV29-1,.,TRBJ2-7,.,CSVLWGDAYEQYF,TGCAGCGTTTTATGGGGGGACGCCTACGAGCAGTACTTC
TRBV6-5,TRBD1,TRBJ1-1,.,CASSYMGTGYGTEAFF,TGTGCCAGCAGTTACATGGGGACAGGTTATGGCACTGAAGCTTTCTTT
TRBV10-3,.,TRBJ2-5,.,CAISERSRQETQYF,TGTGCCATCAGTGAGAGGAGCAGACAAGAGACCCAGTACTTC
TRBV30,.,TRBJ1-5,once,CAWSENSGARPQHF,TGTGCCTGGAGTGAGAACAGCGGGGCGAGGCCCCAGCATTTT
TRBV7-9,.,TRBJ2-7,.,CASSQEGGINEQYF,TGTGCCAGCAGCCAGGAGGGGGGAATCAACGAGCAGTACTTC
TRBV28,.,TRBJ1-5,few,CASRQLNQPQHF,TGTGCCAGCAGACAACTCAATCAGCCCCAGCATTTT
TRBV6-5,.,TRBJ1-2,.,CASSSTVGYTF,TGTGCCAGCAGTTCGACAGTAGGCTACACCTTC
TRBV18,.,TRBJ1-3,.,CASSRGRLEIGNTIYF,TGTGCCAGCTCACGTGGGAGGCTAGAAATTGGAAACACCATATATTTT
TRBV2,.,TRBJ1-1,.,CASSEEDIQTGMNTEAFF,TGTGCCAGCAGTGAAGAGGATATCCAAACAGGGATGAACACTGAAGCTTTCTTT
TRBV7-9,TRBD1,TRBJ2-4,.,CASSQRDRENIQYF,TGTGCCAGCAGCCAACGGGACAGAGAAAACATTCAGTACTTC
TRBV7-6,TRBD1,TRBJ1-2,few,CASSSSQQGPLRGYTF,TGTGCCAGCAGCTCCAGTCAACAGGGGCCCCTCAGAGGCTACACCTTC
TRBV9,TRBD2,TRBJ2-7,.,CASSVGAGDSYEQYF,TGTGCCAGCAGCGTAGGAGCGGGAGATTCCTACGAGCAGTACTTC
TRBV2,TRBD1,TRBJ1-2,.,CASTRDRGSGYTF,TGTGCCAGCACCCGGGACAGGGGGTCTGGCTACACCTTC
TRBV19,.,TRBJ2-5,few,CASKPGREGETQYF,TGTGCCAGTAAACCAGGCAGGGAAGGGGAGACCCAGTACTTC
TRBV2,.,TRBJ2-5,.,CASSFDRQETQYF,TGTGCCAGCAGTTTTGACAGACAAGAGACCCAGTACTTC
TRBV30,.,TRBJ2-5,once,CAWVDWGETQYF,TGTGCCTGGGTGGACTGGGGGGAGACCCAGTACTTC
TRBV5-4,.,TRBJ1-1,.,CASSLMSGVGTEAFF,TGTGCCAGCAGCTTGATGTCAGGGGTGGGCACTGAAGCTTTCTTT
TRBV7-2,TRBD2,TRBJ2-7,once,CASSLYGVAGAYEQYF,TGTGCCAGCAGCTTATACGGGGTAGCGGGAGCCTACGAGCAGTACTTC
TRBV27,.,TRBJ1-2,.,CASSLRPNYGYTF,TGTGCCAGCAGTTTACGACCGAACTATGGCTACACCTTC
TRBV6-1,.,TRBJ2-7,.,CASTDNNLFSYEQYF,TGTGCCAGCACCGACAACAACCTTTTCTCCTACGAGCAGTACTTC
TRBV5-1,.,TRBJ1-1,.,CASSFGGGGTEAFF,TGCGCCAGCAGCTTTGGCGGGGGAGGCACTGAAGCTTTCTTT
TRBV11-2,.,TRBJ2-7,.,CASRDVGQSYEQYF,TGTGCCAGCAGAGACGTTGGACAATCCTACGAGCAGTACTTC
TRBV5-8,TRBD1,TRBJ2-2,.,CASSLVGQGHTGELFF,TGTGCCAGCAGCTTGGTGGGACAGGGCCACACCGGGGAGCTGTTTTTT
TRBV28,TRBD2,TRBJ2-7,.,CASSFISWTSGRGDSYEQYF,TGTGCCAGCAGTTTCATCTCTTGGACTAGCGGGAGAGGGGACTCCTACGAGCAGTACTTC
TRBV2,TRBD1,TRBJ1-1,few,CASSEQLVGGQKAFF,TGTGCCAGCAGTGAACAACTGGTGGGGGGACAGAAAGCTTTCTTT
TRBV25-1,.,TRBJ2-7,few,CASSDSRGVTYEQYF,TGTGCCAGCAGTGATTCTAGGGGGGTCACCTACGAGCAGTACTTC
TRBV5-4,.,TRBJ1-2,.,CASSVAWDGNYGYTF,TGTGCCAGCAGCGTGGCGTGGGACGGCAACTATGGCTACACCTTC
TRBV7-9,.,TRBJ2-2,.,CASSPRPGPNTGELFF,TGTGCCAGCAGCCCACGCCCCGGGCCGAACACCGGGGAGCTGTTTTTT
TRBV7-9,.,TRBJ2-7,.,CASSEGGPYEQYF,TGTGCCAGCAGCGAGGGTGGGCCCTACGAGCAGTACTTC
TRBV4-3,.,TRBJ2-1,.,CASSQESGSVAQRSYNEQFF,TGCGCCAGCAGCCAAGAATCCGGGTCGGTGGCGCAACGCTCCTACAATGAGCAGTTCTTC
TRBV27,TRBD1,TRBJ2-7,once,CASSWTGENQQYF,TGTGCCAGCAGCTGGACAGGGGAGAATCAGCAGTACTTC
TRBV7-7,.,TRBJ2-1,.,CASSLAAYNEQFF,TGTGCTAGCAGCTTGGCTGCTTACAATGAGCAGTTCTTC
TRBV28,.,TRBJ2-2,.,CASRRPGLGHTGELFF,TGTGCCAGCAGAAGACCGGGACTGGGACACACCGGGGAGCTGTTTTTT